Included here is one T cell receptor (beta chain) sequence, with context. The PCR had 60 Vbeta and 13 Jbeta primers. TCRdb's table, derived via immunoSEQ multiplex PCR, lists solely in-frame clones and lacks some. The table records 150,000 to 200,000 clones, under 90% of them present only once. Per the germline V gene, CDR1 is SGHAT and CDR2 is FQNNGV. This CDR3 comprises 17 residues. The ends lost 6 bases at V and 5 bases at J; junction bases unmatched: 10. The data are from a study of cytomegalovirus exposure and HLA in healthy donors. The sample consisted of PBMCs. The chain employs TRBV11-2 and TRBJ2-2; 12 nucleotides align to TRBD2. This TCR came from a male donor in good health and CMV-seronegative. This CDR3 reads CASRHPSGRARTGELFF. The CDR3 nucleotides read TGTGCCAGCAGGCATCCTAGCGGGAGGGCCAGAACCGGGGAGCTGTTTTTT.